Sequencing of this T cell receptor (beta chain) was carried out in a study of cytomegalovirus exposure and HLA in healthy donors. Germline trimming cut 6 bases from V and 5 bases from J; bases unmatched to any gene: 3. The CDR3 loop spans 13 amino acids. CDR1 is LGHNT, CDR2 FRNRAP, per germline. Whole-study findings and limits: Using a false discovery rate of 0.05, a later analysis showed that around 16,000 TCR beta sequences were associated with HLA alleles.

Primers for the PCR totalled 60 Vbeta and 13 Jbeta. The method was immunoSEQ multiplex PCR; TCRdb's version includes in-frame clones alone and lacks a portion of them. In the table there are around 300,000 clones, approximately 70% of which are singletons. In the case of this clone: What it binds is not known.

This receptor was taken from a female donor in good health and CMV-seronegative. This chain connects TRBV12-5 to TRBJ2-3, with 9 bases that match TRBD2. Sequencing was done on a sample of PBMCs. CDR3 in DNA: TGTGCTAGTGGAGAAGCGGGAGGAGATACGCAGTATTTT. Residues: CASGEAGGDTQYF.